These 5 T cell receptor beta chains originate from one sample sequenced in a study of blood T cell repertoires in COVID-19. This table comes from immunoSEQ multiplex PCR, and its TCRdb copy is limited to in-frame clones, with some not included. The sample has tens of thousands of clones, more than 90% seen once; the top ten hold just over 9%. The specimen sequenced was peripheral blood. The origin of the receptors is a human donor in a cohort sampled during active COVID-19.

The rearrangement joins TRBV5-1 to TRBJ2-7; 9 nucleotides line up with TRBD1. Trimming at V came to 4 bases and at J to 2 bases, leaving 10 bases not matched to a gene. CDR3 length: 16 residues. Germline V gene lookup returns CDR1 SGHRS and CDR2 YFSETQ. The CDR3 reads CASSNPGQGSAYEQYF. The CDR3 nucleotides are TGCGCCAGCAGCAACCCTGGACAGGGGAGTGCCTACGAGCAGTACTTC.

CDR3 loop: CSSYNDEQFF. In nucleotides, the CDR3 is TGCAGCTCTTACAACGATGAGCAGTTCTTC. The rearrangement uses TRBV20-1 and TRBJ2-1; D is ambiguous. The germline V gene encodes CDR1 DFQATT and CDR2 SNEGSKA (reference sequence). This CDR3 region has 10 residues.

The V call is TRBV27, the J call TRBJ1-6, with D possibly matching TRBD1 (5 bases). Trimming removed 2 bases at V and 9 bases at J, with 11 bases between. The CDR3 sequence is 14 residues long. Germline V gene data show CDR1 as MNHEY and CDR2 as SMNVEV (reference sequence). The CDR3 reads CASSLGAEGSPLHF. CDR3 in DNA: TGTGCCAGCAGTTTAGGGGCGGAGGGTTCACCCCTCCACTTT.

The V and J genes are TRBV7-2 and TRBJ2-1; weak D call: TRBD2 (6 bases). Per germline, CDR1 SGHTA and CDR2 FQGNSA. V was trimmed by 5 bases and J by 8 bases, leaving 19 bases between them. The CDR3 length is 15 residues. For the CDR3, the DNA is TGTGCCAGCAGCCTGCGAACCAGACTAGTTGATGAGCAGTTCTTC. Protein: CASSLRTRLVDEQFF.

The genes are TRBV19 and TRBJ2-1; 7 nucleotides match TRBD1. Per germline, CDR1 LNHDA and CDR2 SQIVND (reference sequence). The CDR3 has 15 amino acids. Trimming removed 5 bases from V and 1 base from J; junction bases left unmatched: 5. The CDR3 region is CASSLRRGSYNEQFF. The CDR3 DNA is TGTGCCAGTAGTCTCCGCAGGGGGTCCTACAATGAGCAGTTCTTC.